One T cell receptor (beta chain) is described in this entry. What this receptor recognizes is not known. A read error is possible here, since a much larger clone lies one base away. Because it lacks the conserved phenylalanine or tryptophan at the end, this CDR3 is likely a read error. Surgical brain or tumor specimens were cryofrozen in liquid nitrogen immediately after resection, and peripheral blood cells were collected concurrently. The data belong to a study of glioma-infiltrating T cells (dated by TCRdb to the mid-2010s). Study-level background: Low-grade gliomas were WHO grade II oligodendrogliomas or astrocytomas, and glioblastomas were WHO grade IV tumors sampled at initial rather than recurrent diagnosis. The paired cohort was made up of three low-grade glioma patients, several primary glioblastoma patients and three non-glioma patients who contributed non-neoplastic brain tissue. The sequencing target for blood libraries was about 4.5- to 11-fold coverage of approximately 1 million peripheral T cells. Glioma tissue, non-neoplastic brain tissue and matched peripheral blood mononuclear cells were used as sources from which TCR alpha- and beta-chain repertoires were sequenced. Dexamethasone was administered to glioma patients for six or fewer days before surgery. Each tissue-infiltrating repertoire was compared with the same patient's peripheral blood repertoire to measure divergence between tissue and blood T-cell populations.

Broad study findings and their caveats: A signature set of shared blood CDR3 motifs marked patients with low tissue-blood divergence and was depleted in highly divergent patients. Very few CDR3 sequences were shared between tissue and blood, attributed to high CDR3 diversity and limited sampling. VJ-independent divergence between tissue and blood was lower than expected in non-neoplastic patients but higher than expected in all gliomas, particularly low-grade gliomas. Group comparisons rested on small numbers: three non-neoplastic, three low-grade glioma and under ten glioblastoma patients.

The iRepertoire nested amplicon-rescue multiplex PCR (arm-PCR) platform was used to amplify TCR alpha and beta CDR3 regions from RNA. For one-step reverse transcription and amplification, roughly 85-400 ng of tissue mRNA or PBMC total RNA was used as input. Following bead purification, Illumina adapters were added by a secondary multiplex PCR, and the libraries were gel-purified between 200 and 400 bp. The libraries contained internal 6-nucleotide barcodes that were used for demultiplexing. The libraries were sequenced on an Illumina MiSeq using 2x220 or 2x250 nucleotide paired-end reads. Processing in the source paper ran as follows. Paired reads were merged using FLASH 1.2.11 and were aligned to the GRCh37 human genome using BWA-MEM, after which TRA and TRB reads were extracted. V and J assignment used an IMGT-derived reference of cassette sequences and CDR3 motifs that included pseudogenes. Three-frame translation of reads was performed, and productive CDR3s were defined as those with a C...FGXG motif and no stop codons. Unique combinations of V-J cassette pair and CDR3 amino acid sequence were defined as clonotypes. Hamming distance filtering was applied to reads, with thresholds set by the sequence error rate of each sample in mapped regions. TCRdb reworked the public reads: Q25 trimming with fastp, MiXCR clone assembly, productive beta chains retained. Each entry is one CDR3 protein sequence, shown with its most common DNA and genes. These V and J calls originate from TCRdb's pipeline instead of the authors' own analysis. In all, the sample holds a few hundred thousand distinct CDR3 sequences, and more than 35% of those were seen once. The ten top clones hold 12% of the sample.

Counting both end residues, the CDR3 totals 15 amino acids. Just CDR3 DNA is preserved here, 45 bases in frame from base 1. As encoded in the germline V gene (reference sequence), CDR1 is MNHEY while CDR2 is SMNVEV. V is pruned by 4 bases and J by 4 bases, leaving 9 bases of the junction without a gene match. Sequenced sample: glioma tissue, nonneoplastic brain tissue, or PBMCs (not recorded which). This clonotype was obtained from a human donor with low-grade glioma or glioblastoma, undergoing nonglioma brain surgery, or in good health (not recorded which). The chain links TRBV27 with TRBJ1-1; 7 junctional bases match TRBD1. The DNA sequence follows: TGTGCCAGCAGTTCCCTACGGACAGGACTCACTGAAGCTTTCCTT. It translates to CASSSLRTGLTEAFL.